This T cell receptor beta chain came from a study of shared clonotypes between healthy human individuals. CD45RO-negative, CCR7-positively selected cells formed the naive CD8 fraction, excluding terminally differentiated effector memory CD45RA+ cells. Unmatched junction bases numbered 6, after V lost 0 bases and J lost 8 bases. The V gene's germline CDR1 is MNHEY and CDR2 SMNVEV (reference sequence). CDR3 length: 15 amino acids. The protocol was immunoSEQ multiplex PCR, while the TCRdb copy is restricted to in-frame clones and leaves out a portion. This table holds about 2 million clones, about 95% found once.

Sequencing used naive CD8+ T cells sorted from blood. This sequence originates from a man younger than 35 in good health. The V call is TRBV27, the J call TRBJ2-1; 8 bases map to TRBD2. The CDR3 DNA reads TGTGCCAGCAGTTTATCGCCGACTAGCGTACATGAGCAGTTCTTC. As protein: CASSLSPTSVHEQFF.